The present T cell receptor (beta chain) was sequenced within a study of blood T cell repertoires in COVID-19. The trim removed 4 bases at V and 10 bases at J, leaving 12 bases unmatched. Per germline, CDR1 MGHRA and CDR2 YSYEKL. This CDR3 spans 15 amino acids. Original methodology: Quantification of nucleated cells was approximated via reference gene primer amplification. The data were produced by immunoSEQ multiplex PCR, yet TCRdb's version contains in-frame clones alone and is incomplete. Clone size and V and J calls were adopted from that table, with D and trimming inferred from the DNA. The table shows about 150,000 clones, with roughly four fifths occurring only once.

The material sequenced was peripheral blood. The receptor was isolated from a woman between 55 and 75 years old with COVID-19, enrolled during active disease. V usage is TRBV4-1 and J usage is TRBJ2-1, with 8 bases identical to TRBD1. CDR3 amino acids: CASSPGQGGLVEQFF. CDR3 nucleotides: TGCGCCAGCAGCCCCGGACAGGGAGGTTTGGTAGAGCAGTTCTTC.